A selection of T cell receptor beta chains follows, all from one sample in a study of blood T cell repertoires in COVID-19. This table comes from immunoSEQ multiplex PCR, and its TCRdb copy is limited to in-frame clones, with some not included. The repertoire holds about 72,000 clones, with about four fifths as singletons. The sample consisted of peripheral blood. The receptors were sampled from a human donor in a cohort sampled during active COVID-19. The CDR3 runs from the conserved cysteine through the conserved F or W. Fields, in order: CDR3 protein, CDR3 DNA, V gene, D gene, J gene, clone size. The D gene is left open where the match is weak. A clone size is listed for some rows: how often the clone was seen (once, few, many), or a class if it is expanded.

CASSSAIQRSSPEAFF TGTGCCAGCAGCTCTGCGATACAGCGGTCGTCTCCTGAAGCTTTCTTT TRBV7-9 - TRBJ1-1 -
CASSQVTSGDTGVYF TGCGCCAGCAGCCAGGTGACTAGCGGGGATACGGGGGTGTACTTC TRBV4-3 TRBD2 TRBJ2-7 -
CASSPGGHDSPLHF TGTGCCAGCTCACCGGGCGGACATGATTCACCCCTCCACTTT TRBV18 - TRBJ1-6 once
CASSEALAGEGYF TGTGCCAGCAGTGAAGCCCTAGCGGGGGAGGGGTACTTC TRBV2 TRBD2 TRBJ2-7 -
CAETRDHRVPDTQYF TGTGCCGAAACCAGAGACCACAGGGTACCAGATACGCAGTATTTT TRBV7-9 - TRBJ2-3 few
CASSFPGGEQYF TGTGCCAGCAGCTTTCCAGGGGGAGAGCAGTACTTC TRBV5-4 TRBD1 TRBJ2-7 few
CASSPDSTGTEAFF TGCGCCAGCAGCCCAGACTCGACGGGCACTGAAGCTTTCTTT TRBV5-1 - TRBJ1-1 -
CASSLDRNGYTF TGTGCCAGCAGCTTGGACAGAAATGGCTACACCTTC TRBV7-9 - TRBJ1-2 -
CATTSSGGFSF TGTGCCACGACCTCGAGCGGGGGGTTCAGTTTC TRBV6-5 TRBD2 TRBJ2-7 -
CASSSGQEGIYEQYF TGCGCCAGCAGCTCCGGGCAGGAGGGGATCTACGAGCAGTACTTC TRBV5-1 - TRBJ2-7 -
CASSQAWRGTEAFF TGCGCCAGCAGCCAAGCCTGGAGGGGCACTGAAGCTTTCTTT TRBV4-3 - TRBJ1-1 -
CASSRLAGGYEQYF TGTGCCAGCAGTCGACTAGCGGGGGGTTACGAGCAGTACTTC TRBV6-5 TRBD2 TRBJ2-7 -
CASSGLSEQYF TGTGCCAGCAGTGGTTTGAGCGAGCAGTACTTC TRBV6-6 - TRBJ2-7 -
CASSLEAGSGNTIYF TGTGCCAGCAGCTTAGAGGCAGGGTCTGGAAACACCATATATTTT TRBV11-2 - TRBJ1-3 -
CASSQVGGAEAFF TGTGCCAGCAGCCAGGTGGGGGGAGCCGAAGCTTTCTTT TRBV3-1/TRBV3-2 - TRBJ1-1 -
CASSPGHGNTIYF TGCGCCAGCAGCCCGGGACACGGAAACACCATATATTTT TRBV5-1 - TRBJ1-3 -
CASSFDTGQDYGYTF TGCGCCAGCAGCTTCGATACCGGACAGGACTATGGCTACACCTTC TRBV5-1 TRBD1 TRBJ1-2 -
CATTGGSGNTIYF TGTGCCACCACAGGGGGCTCTGGAAACACCATATATTTT TRBV6-6 TRBD1 TRBJ1-3 -
CASSLGERGDLTDTQYF TGTGCCAGCAGTTTGGGGGAACGGGGGGACCTCACAGATACGCAGTATTTT TRBV28 TRBD2 TRBJ2-3 -
CASSSSPRSAGANVLTF TGCGCCAGCAGCTCCTCGCCCCGCAGTGCCGGGGCCAACGTCCTGACTTTC TRBV5-1 - TRBJ2-6 -
CASSLSRGNEQYF TGTGCCAGCAGCTTATCTCGGGGGAACGAGCAGTACTTC TRBV7-3 - TRBJ2-7 -
CASSTQPTARNQPQHF TGTGCCAGCAGTACCCAACCGACAGCACGGAATCAGCCCCAGCATTTT TRBV6-6 - TRBJ1-5 -
CASSSSSGVADTQYF TGTGCCAGCAGCTCCTCTAGCGGGGTAGCAGATACGCAGTATTTT TRBV7-3 TRBD2 TRBJ2-3 -
CASSLGGSSSYNSPLHF TGCGCCAGCAGCTTGGGAGGCAGCAGCTCCTATAATTCACCCCTCCACTTT TRBV5-1 - TRBJ1-6 few
CASSPEGLFNGYTF TGCGCCAGCAGCCCGGAAGGACTTTTTAATGGCTACACCTTC TRBV5-1 - TRBJ1-2 few
CAISRTARDIQYF TGTGCCATCAGCCGGACAGCTCGGGACATTCAGTACTTC TRBV10-3 - TRBJ2-4 -
CASSQPDRHSGNTIYF TGTGCCAGCAGCCAACCGGACAGGCACTCTGGAAACACCATATATTTT TRBV13 TRBD1 TRBJ1-3 -
CASSYGGQVYNEQYF TGTGCCAGCAGTTACGGGGGACAGGTCTACAACGAGCAGTACTTC TRBV6-5 TRBD1 TRBJ2-7 -
CAWSVSRGVGYTF TGTGCCTGGAGTGTAAGCAGGGGAGTTGGCTACACCTTC TRBV30 - TRBJ1-2 -
CASSYKGASGTALYEQYF TGTGCCAGCAGCTACAAGGGGGCATCCGGGACAGCCCTCTACGAGCAGTACTTC TRBV7-2 TRBD1 TRBJ2-7 few
CASSLGGANQPQHF TGTGCCAGCAGTTTAGGAGGGGCCAATCAGCCCCAGCATTTT TRBV6-6 - TRBJ1-5 -
CASSLDYRAYEQYF TGTGCCAGCAGCTTGGATTACAGGGCCTACGAGCAGTACTTC TRBV5-6 - TRBJ2-7 -
CASSLGGTGYYYEQYF TGTGCCAGCAGTTTAGGGGGGACAGGGTATTATTACGAGCAGTACTTC TRBV5-6 TRBD1 TRBJ2-7 few
CASSLLSGRGDTQYF TGTGCCAGCAGCTTGTTGTCGGGCAGGGGGGATACGCAGTATTTT TRBV5-6 TRBD1 TRBJ2-3 -
CASSLRPEGAFF TGTGCCAGCAGTCTTCGGCCGGAGGGAGCTTTCTTT TRBV12-3/TRBV12-4 - TRBJ1-1 -
CASRGFSEAFF TGTGCCAGCCGAGGGTTCTCCGAAGCTTTCTTT TRBV19 - TRBJ1-1 -
CAISGGQIGNEQFF TGTGCCATCAGTGGTGGACAGATTGGCAATGAGCAGTTCTTC TRBV10-3 - TRBJ2-1 -
CAGGTDLNQPQHF TGTGCCGGGGGCACAGACCTTAATCAGCCCCAGCATTTT TRBV30 - TRBJ1-5 -
CASSPPRTVGNTEAFF TGTGCCAGCTCACCACCACGGACAGTGGGGAACACTGAAGCTTTCTTT TRBV18 - TRBJ1-1 -
CASSQTSGGAETQYF TGCGCCAGCAGCCAAACTAGCGGGGGGGCGGAGACCCAGTACTTC TRBV5-1 TRBD2 TRBJ2-5 -
CASSQGQAIYEQYF TGTGCCAGCAGCCAAGGGCAGGCCATCTACGAGCAGTACTTC TRBV3-1/TRBV3-2 - TRBJ2-7 -
CASSPGLANTGELFF TGTGCCAGCAGCCCGGGACTAGCGAACACCGGGGAGCTGTTTTTT TRBV7-3 TRBD2 TRBJ2-2 few
CASSIKTGNEQYF TGTGCCAGTAGTATAAAGACAGGGAACGAGCAGTACTTC TRBV19 TRBD1 TRBJ2-7 -
CASSLVPKETQYF TGCGCCAGCAGCTTGGTTCCCAAAGAGACCCAGTACTTC TRBV5-1 - TRBJ2-5 -
CASSLGGQGNNSPLHF TGCGCCAGCAGCTTGGGGGGACAGGGAAATAATTCACCCCTCCACTTT TRBV5-1 TRBD1 TRBJ1-6 -
CASSLFQGGLNTEAFF TGTGCCAGCAGCTTATTTCAGGGCGGACTGAACACTGAAGCTTTCTTT TRBV11-2 - TRBJ1-1 -
CASSPPSGSGNTIYF TGTGCCAGCTCACCACCGTCGGGCTCTGGAAACACCATATATTTT TRBV18 - TRBJ1-3 -
CASSPRQGPYEQYF TGCGCCAGCAGCCCTAGACAGGGGCCGTACGAGCAGTACTTC TRBV4-1 TRBD1 TRBJ2-7 -